Listed here are 25 T cell receptor beta chains from one sample, sequenced in a study of T cell repertoires in cytomegalovirus infection (dated by TCRdb to the late 2010s). Sequencing was performed on an Illumina HiSeq 1500. Using fastp trimming at Q25 and MiXCR clonotype assembly, TCRdb reanalyzed the public sequencing data and kept in-frame beta chains. Every distinct CDR3 protein forms one entry, paired with its most common genes and DNA. The table for this sample lists about 260,000 distinct CDR3 sequences; 12% to 15% of them were counted only once. The ten largest clones add up to 7.5% to 10% of the sample. Sequencing input: PBMCs. The receptors were sampled from a human donor in good health (CMV status not recorded). Some clones in this sample may be carry-over from other donors' samples.

The J gene is TRBJ1-1, the V gene TRBV13; D may be TRBD1 (6 bases). The CDR3 consists of 13 residues. Between the trimmed V and J ends, which lost 2 bases and 6 bases, there was a span of 10 bases. CDR1 is PRHDT, CDR2 FYEKMQ, per germline (reference sequence). CDR3 region: CASSLRGTAEAFF. The CDR3 nucleotides are TGTGCCAGCAGCTTAAGGGGGACCGCTGAAGCTTTCTTT.

This clonotype was seen repeatedly, ten times or more. The V and J genes are TRBV7-6 and TRBJ2-3; TRBD2 matches 7 bases. The germline V gene has CDR1 SGHVS and CDR2 FNYEAQ. Trimming took 3 bases from V and 5 from J; bases not matched to a gene: 2. The CDR3 totals 13 residues. The DNA for the CDR3 is TGTGCCAGCAGCTTGGGGAGGGGAGATACGCAGTATTTT. Translated, it gives CASSLGRGDTQYF.

The rearrangement links TRBV7-2 to TRBJ2-1; 9 bases fit TRBD2. The CDR3 consists of 19 residues. Trimming at V came to 11 bases and at J to 7 bases, leaving 27 bases not matched to a gene. The V gene's germline CDR1 is SGHTA and CDR2 FQGNSA. As DNA, the CDR3 is TGTGCCTCTAACCCGGGGGGAGGGGGTAGCGGGAGAAAGGAAAATGAGCAGTTCTTC. It yields the protein CASNPGGGGSGRKENEQFF.

This chain uses TRBV20-1 with TRBJ2-1; D not certain. V was cut by 4 bases and J by 9 bases, with 10 bases left in between. Germline V gene sequence: CDR1 DFQATT, CDR2 SNEGSKA (reference sequence). This CDR3 is built from 11 residues. CDR3 bases: TGCAGTGCTACCACCATGTTTGAGCAGTTCTTC. Amino acid sequence: CSATTMFEQFF.

This clonotype was counted many times. The chain combines TRBV6-1 with TRBJ2-7; D remains ambiguous. Germline V gene data show CDR1 as MNHNS and CDR2 as SASEGT. V lost 6 bases to trimming and J lost 3 bases, with 6 bases between them. The CDR3 loop spans 11 amino acids. Here the CDR3 reads CASRESYEQYF. The CDR3 DNA is TGTGCCAGCAGGGAAAGCTACGAGCAGTACTTC.

This clonotype was seen a handful of times. The V call is TRBV5-1, the J call TRBJ2-5; TRBD1 matches at 9 bases. The V and J ends lost 4 bases and 5 bases, in that order; junction bases with no gene match: 9. The CDR3 is made up of 15 amino acids. Looked up from germline, CDR1 is SGHRS and CDR2 is YFSETQ. The CDR3, as DNA: TGCGCCAGCAGCCCGGGACAGGGAGGCCCTGAGACCCAGTACTTC. This encodes CASSPGQGGPETQYF.

Ten or more counts support this clonotype. The V call is TRBV4-1, the J call TRBJ2-2; weak D call: TRBD2 (6 bases). The CDR3 is 18 residues long. V shed 0 bases and J shed 5 bases, with 19 bases lying between them. Per the germline V gene, CDR1 is MGHRA and CDR2 is YSYEKL. For the CDR3, the DNA is TGCGCCAGCAGCCAAGAGTCGCGCGGGGCCTTAGGTACCGGGGAGCTGTTTTTT. It codes for CASSQESRGALGTGELFF.

V is TRBV19 and J is TRBJ2-2; 10 bases line up with TRBD1. This CDR3 spans 14 amino acids. V lost 7 bases and J lost 6; bases outside the gene matches: 5. Germline loops: CDR1 LNHDA, CDR2 SQIVND (reference sequence). The CDR3 protein is CASTRDRGSGELFF. CDR3 coding DNA: TGTGCCAGTACCCGGGACAGGGGTTCCGGGGAGCTGTTTTTT.

The chain uses TRBV5-1 and TRBJ2-2; D is ambiguous. Germline V gene lookup returns CDR1 SGHRS and CDR2 YFSETQ. The CDR3 sequence is 13 residues long. The V end lost 3 bases, the J end lost 1 base, and 4 bases lay between the germline ends. The CDR3, as DNA: TGCGCCAGCAGCTCCGAGAACACCGGGGAGCTGTTTTTT. Its translation is CASSSENTGELFF.

The chain uses TRBV12-3 or TRBV12-4 and TRBJ1-1; TRBD1 agrees at 7 bases. This CDR3 is 15 amino acids long. Trimming at V came to 3 bases and at J to 3 bases, leaving 7 bases not matched to a gene. This CDR3 is CASSLLGQWDTEAFF. CDR3 bases: TGTGCCAGCAGTTTGCTGGGACAGTGGGACACTGAAGCTTTCTTT.

This clonotype came up many times. This rearrangement joins TRBV6-1 to TRBJ2-4; D perhaps matches TRBD1 (5 bases). The CDR3 consists of 11 residues. The V gene lost 10 bases and the J gene lost 8 bases, with 12 bases spanning the gap. Germline V CDR1 and CDR2: MNHNS, SASEGT. This CDR3 reads CATHQGYIQYF. CDR3 nucleotides: TGTGCCACCCACCAGGGTTACATTCAGTACTTC.

As to this clonotype: Compared with germline, one end of the junction differs, possibly owing to a read error. The chain combines TRBV4-3 with TRBJ1-5; D gene ambiguous. CDR1 and CDR2 (germline): LGHNA, YSLEER. The CDR3 spans 15 residues. CDR3 sequence reads: CASSQDLGSNQPQRF. The CDR3 region has the DNA TGCGCCAGCAGCCAAGATCTGGGTAGCAATCAGCCCCAGCGTTTT.

This clonotype was counted ten times or more. The J gene is TRBJ1-4, the V gene TRBV25-1; 9 bases agree with TRBD1. The germline V gene encodes CDR1 MGHDK and CDR2 SYGVNS. With 4 bases clipped from V and 12 bases from J, the junction kept 0 bases outside the gene matches. There are 11 residues in the CDR3. The CDR3 region is CASSGDRELFF. The CDR3 DNA is TGTGCCAGCAGTGGGGACAGGGAACTGTTTTTT.

The rearrangement uses TRBV27 and TRBJ2-3, with D unclear. The V and J ends lost 7 bases and 2 bases respectively, with 16 bases between them. Looked up from germline, CDR1 is MNHEY and CDR2 is SMNVEV (reference sequence). This CDR3 spans 15 amino acids. CDR3 sequence: CASTQLGGYTDTQYF. The CDR3 DNA sequence: TGTGCCAGCACCCAACTGGGCGGATACACAGATACGCAGTATTTT.

To note about this clonotype: A read error is possible here, since a much larger clone lies one base away. The CDR3 nucleotides read TGTGCCAGCAGGGGTACGGCGGCGAGAACCTACGAGCAGTACTTC. It is translated as CASRGTAARTYEQYF. V usage is TRBV25-1 and J usage is TRBJ2-7, with D hard to call. Deletions cut 6 bases from V and 2 bases from J, with 17 bases between. Germline CDR1 and CDR2: MGHDK and SYGVNS. The CDR3 has 15 residues.

In its sample, this clonotype was seen a few times. The rearrangement joins TRBV29-1 to TRBJ1-1; D unresolved. Germline lookup yields CDR1 SQVTM and CDR2 ANQGSEA. V was pared by 2 bases and J by 2 bases, with 6 bases between. The CDR3 is 12 amino acids. CDR3: CSVEMLNTEAFF. The DNA for the CDR3 is TGCAGCGTTGAAATGCTCAACACTGAAGCTTTCTTT.

This clonotype has a count of ten or more. This chain uses TRBV20-1 with TRBJ1-2, with D maybe TRBD1 (5 bases). V was cut by 5 bases and J by 1 base, with 17 bases left in between. The germline V gene has CDR1 DFQATT and CDR2 SNEGSKA (reference sequence). The CDR3 extends over 15 amino acids. CDR3 amino acids: CSAWRRGIYNYGYTF. In DNA, the CDR3 is TGCAGTGCTTGGCGGCGGGGGATTTATAACTATGGCTACACCTTC.

There are many counts of this clonotype. The chain is built from TRBV6-1 and TRBJ2-1, with 9 bases fitting TRBD2. The germline V gene encodes CDR1 MNHNS and CDR2 SASEGT. Trimming cost V 4 bases and J 3 bases; bases outside gene matches: 10. The CDR3 has 17 amino acids. This CDR3 is CASSGGVAGVGYNEQFF. The CDR3 region has the DNA TGTGCCAGCAGTGGGGGAGTAGCGGGAGTTGGCTACAATGAGCAGTTCTTC.

The rearrangement links TRBV20-1 to TRBJ2-3; D may be TRBD1 (6 bases). In germline, CDR1 is DFQATT, CDR2 SNEGSKA (reference sequence). The CDR3 contains 15 residues. V was shortened by 0 bases and J by 4 bases, with 14 bases between the two germline ends. CDR3 bases: TGCAGTGCTAGAGATACCAGGGGAAGAGCAGATACGCAGTATTTT. This translates into CSARDTRGRADTQYF.

This clonotype was counted a few times. This chain uses TRBV24-1 with TRBJ1-3, with D hard to call. The CDR3 length is 16 residues. The germline gives CDR1 KGHDR, CDR2 SFDVKD. The V end was cut by 2 bases, the J end by 0 bases, with 10 bases between. The CDR3 bases are TGTGCCACCAGTGATTCGACTGTTCGCTCTGGAAACACCATATATTTT. Protein sequence: CATSDSTVRSGNTIYF.

This clonotype was detected only a few times. The chain carries TRBV6-2 or TRBV6-3 and TRBJ2-1; possibly TRBD1 or TRBD2 for D (5 bases each). V was trimmed by 5 bases and J by 7 bases, leaving 15 bases between them. This CDR3 spans 14 amino acids. Germline values: CDR1 MNHEY, CDR2 SVGEGT. The CDR3 nucleotides are TGTGCCAGCAGTAGGGGTTCGTCGGGGAATGAGCAGTTCTTC. It yields the protein CASSRGSSGNEQFF.

This clonotype was recorded many times. This chain joins TRBV25-1 and TRBJ1-5; 7 bases fit TRBD1. The CDR3 spans 15 residues. Germline V gene sequence: CDR1 MGHDK, CDR2 SYGVNS. J was trimmed by 3 bases and V by 3 bases; bases with no gene match: 5. The DNA of the CDR3 is TGTGCCAGCAGTGACTTAGACAGGGACAATCAGCCCCAGCATTTT. This encodes CASSDLDRDNQPQHF.

The CDR3 reads CSASTPGQAEAFF. CDR3 DNA sequence: TGCAGTGCAAGCACTCCGGGACAGGCCGAAGCTTTCTTT. V is TRBV20-1 and J is TRBJ1-1; 8 bases are a match to TRBD1. The germline CDR1 and CDR2 sequences are DFQATT and SNEGSKA (reference sequence). This CDR3 spans 13 amino acids. With 6 bases clipped from V and 8 bases from J, the junction kept 11 bases outside the gene matches.

V is TRBV27 and J is TRBJ2-7, with a possible D match to TRBD1 (5 bases). CDR1 and CDR2 from the germline V gene are MNHEY and SMNVEV (reference sequence). The CDR3 runs 13 residues. Trimming took 3 bases from V and 3 from J, leaving 9 bases between them. The CDR3 is CASSFSDNYEQYF. The CDR3 DNA reads TGTGCCAGCAGTTTTTCGGACAACTACGAGCAGTACTTC.

The gene calls are TRBV7-9 and TRBJ1-1; 8 bases agree with TRBD1. This CDR3 comprises 15 residues. CDR1 SEHNR and CDR2 FQNEAQ come from the germline V gene (reference sequence). Trimming at V came to 4 bases and at J to 0 bases, leaving 4 bases not matched to a gene. DNA of the CDR3: TGTGCCAGCAGCTCCCCACAGGGGGTGAACACTGAAGCTTTCTTT. Translated, it gives CASSSPQGVNTEAFF.